These 27 T cell receptor beta chains were all obtained from the same sample, sequenced in a study of blood T cell repertoires in COVID-19. The repertoire was sequenced with immunoSEQ multiplex PCR; TCRdb's copy has only in-frame clones and lacks some. The sample has some 49,000 clones, 65% to 90% seen once. The sequenced material came from peripheral blood. The receptors were sampled from a human donor in a cohort sampled during active COVID-19.

This clone came up a few times. CDR3 bases: TGTGCCAGCAGTTTCGGTGGCTTGGGCAGCTCCTACGAGCAGTACTTC. Residues: CASSFGGLGSSYEQYF. The rearrangement links TRBV5-4 to TRBJ2-7; no clear D. Germline CDR1 is SGHNT and CDR2 is YYREEE (reference sequence). The CDR3 has 16 residues. Trimming pared 5 bases from V and 0 bases from J, leaving 18 bases between.

The V gene is TRBV7-8, the J gene TRBJ2-6; tentatively, D is TRBD2 (5 bases). The CDR3 covers 16 residues. Trimming took off 5 bases at V and 1 base at J, with 12 bases between the two ends. CDR1 and CDR2 (germline): SGHVS, FQNEAQ. The CDR3 reads CASSPRRGSGANVLTF. The CDR3 bases are TGTGCCAGCAGCCCTCGTCGCGGGTCTGGGGCCAACGTCCTGACTTTC.

The CDR3 sequence is CASPIPGQGRQPQHF. CDR3 nucleotide sequence: TGTGCCAGCCCAATACCGGGACAGGGCCGTCAGCCCCAGCATTTT. The gene calls are TRBV9 and TRBJ1-5, with 9 bases that match TRBD1. V dropped 7 bases and J dropped 6; count of bases not matched to a gene: 11. Germline V CDR1 and CDR2: SGDLS, YYNGEE. The CDR3 is 15 residues long.

The chain links TRBV6-5 to TRBJ1-2, with D uncertain. Trimming removed 2 bases at V and 4 bases at J, with 8 bases between. CDR1 and CDR2 (germline): MNHEY, SVGAGI. The CDR3 consists of 13 residues. CDR3 coding DNA: TGTGCCAGCAGTTACCGACGGGGCTATGGCTACACCTTC. Protein product: CASSYRRGYGYTF.

CDR3 in DNA: TGTGCCAGCAGTTTTGATGGTAGCGGGAGGGCCCACACTCTCTACGAGCAGTACTTC. This codes for CASSFDGSGRAHTLYEQYF. The chain couples TRBV27 to TRBJ2-7, with 11 positions matching TRBD2. In germline, CDR1 is MNHEY, CDR2 SMNVEV (reference sequence). V was clipped by 3 bases and J by 3 bases; unmatched bases: 16. The CDR3 runs 19 residues.

V usage is TRBV5-1 and J usage is TRBJ1-2; no clear D gene. V lost 1 base and J lost 6, with 10 bases in between. This CDR3 comprises 13 residues. Germline V gene lookup returns CDR1 SGHRS and CDR2 YFSETQ. The CDR3 region has the DNA TGCGCCAGCAGCTTGTCCTCCACTGATGGCTACACCTTC. This translates into CASSLSSTDGYTF.

The chain couples TRBV4-1 to TRBJ2-5; 13 bases line up with TRBD2. The length of the CDR3 is 19 residues. V dropped 0 bases and J dropped 4; count of bases not matched to a gene: 11. Germline V lookup: CDR1 MGHRA, CDR2 YSYEKL. The chain's CDR3 is CASSQDEGLAGVGRETQYF. The CDR3 DNA reads TGCGCCAGCAGCCAAGATGAAGGACTAGCGGGAGTGGGGCGAGAGACCCAGTACTTC.

This chain joins TRBV9 and TRBJ2-3, with TRBD2 matching over 7 bases. The trim removed 3 bases at V and 0 bases at J, leaving 16 bases unmatched. Germline V CDR1 and CDR2: SGDLS, YYNGEE. The CDR3 contains 19 residues. The DNA for the CDR3 is TGTGCCAGCAGCGCCCCAGTGTCGCGAGCGGGGTCAAGCACAGATACGCAGTATTTT. Residues: CASSAPVSRAGSSTDTQYF.

The table lists this clone with a few counts. The chain joins TRBV6-1 to TRBJ2-5; 12 bases match TRBD2. After removal of 2 bases from V and 1 base from J, the junction contained 2 bases not matched to a gene. The CDR3 contains 16 residues. Looked up from germline, CDR1 is MNHNS and CDR2 is SASEGT. The CDR3 bases are TGTGCCAGCAGTGAACTAGCGGGAGGGCCCCAAGAGACCCAGTACTTC. This codes for CASSELAGGPQETQYF.

The chain has TRBV10-3 and TRBJ1-1; 9 bases are a match to TRBD1. Germline V gives CDR1 ENHRY, CDR2 SYGVKD. The CDR3 covers 12 residues. V shed 10 bases, J shed 2 bases, and the junction held 2 bases outside the gene matches. CDR3 loop: CATGQGNTEAFF. The CDR3 DNA reads as TGTGCCACGGGACAGGGAAACACTGAAGCTTTCTTT.

CDR3 sequence (DNA): TGTGCCAGCAGCGTAGTGGGACTAGCGGGAGGGGTCGGGGAGCTGTTTTTT. Its protein product is CASSVVGLAGGVGELFF. The chain has TRBV9 and TRBJ2-2; 16 nucleotides line up with TRBD2. The length of the CDR3 is 17 residues. V lost 0 bases, J lost 7 bases, and 3 bases stayed unmatched. Germline CDR1 reads SGDLS; CDR2 reads YYNGEE. Full variable domain (outside the CDR3, taken from reference TRBV9 and TRBJ2-2): DSGVTQTPKHLITATGQRVTLRCSPRSGDLSVYWYQQSLDQGLQFLIQYYNGEERAKGNILERFSAQQFPDLHSELNLSSLELGDSALYFCASSVVGLAGGVGELFFGEGSRLTVL.

The J gene is TRBJ2-7, the V gene TRBV27; 9 nucleotides line up with TRBD1. CDR1 and CDR2 from the germline V gene are MNHEY and SMNVEV (reference sequence). The CDR3 extends over 17 amino acids. The V gene end was trimmed by 3 bases and the J gene end by 2 bases; junction bases not matched to a gene: 11. The CDR3 nucleotides read TGTGCCAGCAGTTTGACCCCTTCCGGGACAGGGACCTACGAGCAGTACTTC. Protein product: CASSLTPSGTGTYEQYF.

J is TRBJ1-2 and V is TRBV19, with D possibly matching TRBD1 (6 bases). The CDR3 extends over 16 amino acids. Per the germline V gene, CDR1 is LNHDA and CDR2 is SQIVND (reference sequence). V was clipped by 2 bases and J by 5 bases, with 18 bases between them. The CDR3 coding sequence is TGTGCCAGTAGTATACAAACAGGGCTGACGGGTTATGGCTACACCTTC. It specifies CASSIQTGLTGYGYTF.

The chain couples TRBV10-2 to TRBJ2-2; TRBD2 is a possible D gene (6 bases). The CDR3 length is 14 residues. Germline V gene data show CDR1 as WSHSY and CDR2 as SAAADI. The ends were cut back, 7 bases at V and 2 bases at J, with 11 bases in the middle. CDR3 sequence: CASNPDYNTGELFF. The CDR3 coding sequence is TGCGCCAGCAACCCGGACTATAACACCGGGGAGCTGTTTTTT.

The rearrangement joins TRBV3-1 (or the pseudogene TRBV3-2) to TRBJ1-5, with a tentative D call TRBD1 (6 bases). Trimming shortened V by 1 base and J by 6 bases, and 10 bases separated the two germline ends. This CDR3 has 14 amino acids. The V gene's germline CDR1 is LGHDT and CDR2 YNNKEL (reference sequence). CDR3 region: CASSQVTGSQPQHF. The CDR3, as DNA: TGTGCCAGCAGCCAAGTCACAGGGAGTCAGCCCCAGCATTTT.

The V call is TRBV6-5, the J call TRBJ1-4; possibly TRBD1 for D (6 bases). Germline V gene data show CDR1 as MNHEY and CDR2 as SVGAGI. V shed 7 bases and J shed 3 bases, with 12 bases lying between them. The CDR3 totals 14 residues. CDR3 loop: CASTNRESNEKLFF. The CDR3 nucleotides read TGTGCCAGCACAAACAGGGAGTCTAATGAAAAACTGTTTTTT.

About this clone itself: This sample includes further DNA sequences coding for the same CDR3. The chain has TRBV15 and TRBJ1-5; no definite D call. Looked up from germline, CDR1 is LNHNV and CDR2 is YYDKDF (reference sequence). This CDR3 has 15 residues. V lost 0 bases, J lost 2 bases, and 8 bases lay in between. The CDR3 here is CATSRDPGGNQPQHF. The CDR3 nucleotides are TGTGCCACCAGCAGAGATCCCGGGGGCAATCAGCCCCAGCATTTT.

This clone was seen a single time. The chain links TRBV7-9 to TRBJ1-5, with a possible D match to TRBD1 (5 bases). CDR1 and CDR2 from the germline V gene are SEHNR and FQNEAQ (reference sequence). V shed 1 base and J shed 6 bases, with 10 bases lying between them. The CDR3 spans 14 residues. CDR3 in DNA: TGTGCCAGCAGCTTAGAGCAGGGAGGTCAGCCCCAGCATTTT. Translation gives CASSLEQGGQPQHF.

A word on this clone: Other DNA sequences from this sample encode an identical CDR3 as well. The chain links TRBV5-1 to TRBJ2-7, with D tentatively TRBD2 (6 bases). V was trimmed by 0 bases and J by 3 bases, leaving 13 bases between them. In germline, CDR1 is SGHRS, CDR2 YFSETQ. This CDR3 comprises 15 residues. CDR3 in amino acids: CASSLVGLGGYEQYF. The CDR3 coding sequence is TGCGCCAGCAGCTTGGTGGGACTGGGGGGCTACGAGCAGTACTTC.

The rearrangement links TRBV18 to TRBJ2-3, with 9 bases identical to TRBD2. The CDR3 runs to 15 residues. In germline, CDR1 is KGHSH, CDR2 LQKENI. The V segment lost 6 bases and the J segment 0 bases; nucleotides outside the gene matches: 4. CDR3 DNA sequence: TGTGCCAGCTCGGCCGGGACTAGCAGCACAGATACGCAGTATTTT. It codes for CASSAGTSSTDTQYF.

This chain joins TRBV4-1 and TRBJ2-2; TRBD1 aligns across 10 bases. Germline V gene data show CDR1 as MGHRA and CDR2 as YSYEKL. Trimming removed 4 bases from V and 7 bases from J; junction bases left unmatched: 6. The CDR3 covers 15 residues. This CDR3 is CASSPPGQGDGELFF. Written as DNA, the CDR3 is TGCGCCAGCAGCCCCCCTGGACAGGGGGACGGGGAGCTGTTTTTT.

V usage is TRBV2 and J usage is TRBJ2-7; D is uncertain. Looked up from germline, CDR1 is SNHLY and CDR2 is FYNNEI. The germline V and J ends were trimmed by 5 bases and 4 bases, with 15 bases remaining between them. The CDR3 has 14 residues. The CDR3 reads CASSRLQSKYEQYF. The CDR3 nucleotides are TGTGCCAGCAGTCGGTTACAGAGCAAATACGAGCAGTACTTC.

Points on this clone: Other DNA sequences in this specimen translate into the identical CDR3. The gene calls are TRBV20-1 and TRBJ2-7; D is uncertain. Germline CDR1 DFQATT, CDR2 SNEGSKA (reference sequence). The CDR3 consists of 11 residues. V was clipped by 3 bases and J by 5 bases, with 8 bases between them. The CDR3, as DNA: TGCAGTGCTAGTTCGGGTCACGAGCAGTACTTC. Translation: CSASSGHEQYF.

The gene calls are TRBV2 and TRBJ2-3, with TRBD2 matching over 9 bases. The germline V gene encodes CDR1 SNHLY and CDR2 FYNNEI. CDR3 size: 16 residues. V lost 3 bases and J lost 8; bases outside the gene matches: 12. The CDR3: CASSDFSGTSSGTQYF. CDR3 DNA: TGTGCCAGCAGTGATTTTTCCGGGACTAGCTCTGGTACGCAGTATTTT.

This chain joins TRBV19 and TRBJ1-1; unclear D gene. The CDR3 length is 15 residues. V lost 2 bases to trimming and J lost 5 bases, with 15 bases between them. The germline V gene has CDR1 LNHDA and CDR2 SQIVND (reference sequence). CDR3 bases: TGTGCCAGTAGTATAACTAGAGCCTTGAGGACTGAAGCTTTCTTT. Amino acid sequence: CASSITRALRTEAFF. The full variable domain, with the rest looked up from reference TRBV19 and TRBJ1-1, is DGGITQSPKYLFRKEGQNVTLSCEQNLNHDAMYWYRQDPGQGLRLIYYSQIVNDFQKGDIAEGYSVSREKKESFPLTVTSAQKNPTAFYLCASSITRALRTEAFFGQGTRLTVV.

The chain links TRBV19 to TRBJ1-1; 7 positions match TRBD1. Germline V lookup: CDR1 LNHDA, CDR2 SQIVND (reference sequence). The length of the CDR3 is 14 residues. The trim removed 7 bases at V and 3 bases at J, leaving 8 bases unmatched. As DNA, the CDR3 is TGTGCCAGTAAAATGGGACAGAGCTACACTGAAGCTTTCTTT. This gives the protein CASKMGQSYTEAFF.

The CDR3 nucleotides are TGTGCCAGTAGTTCAGGGTCCTACGAGCAGTACTTC. It encodes CASSSGSYEQYF. The rearrangement uses TRBV19 and TRBJ2-7; D is possibly TRBD1 (5 bases). Germline lookup yields CDR1 LNHDA and CDR2 SQIVND (reference sequence). This CDR3 contains 12 residues. The V end was cut by 5 bases, the J end by 1 base, with 6 bases between.